This T cell receptor beta chain appears in the sequencing data of a study of graft-versus-host responses after intestinal transplantation (dated by TCRdb to the early 2020s). General notes on the study: The transplants that recipients got were multivisceral, liver-intestinal, or isolated intestinal. Every recipient was given anti-thymocyte globulin induction, then maintenance tacrolimus and steroids for two to three years. Bulk TCR-beta CDR3 sequencing was used to track graft-versus-host and host-versus-graft alloreactive T cell clones in the graft, circulation and bone marrow after intestinal transplantation. To identify alloreactive clones, pre-transplant mixed lymphocyte reaction products were sequenced and then compared with unstimulated pre-transplant donor and recipient T cells. The cohort enrolled about two dozen intestinal transplant recipients, one of whom was a retransplant, and a few patients without pretransplant specimens were excluded. Donor T cell macrochimerism was defined as a peak of at least 4% donor T cells among recipient peripheral blood mononuclear cells. Rather than going through the commercial service, samples from a few later patients were sequenced in-house on an Illumina MiSeq and processed with MiXCR.

What the work shows at the level of the full study, not this receptor alone: Early after transplant, declines in HvG clones were associated with peak levels of circulating GvH clones. Patients with donor T cell macrochimerism had high GvH to HvG T cell clonal ratios in their allografts. GvH clones were detected in recipient bone marrow, and some appeared earlier in ileal mucosa or blood, consistent with an intestinal mucosal origin. The conclusions were limited by the relatively low number and heterogeneity of the intestinal transplant patients.

As regards this clone: The specificity of this receptor is unknown. The input lacks base qualities; no much larger clone sits a single base away.

The CDR3 runs 15 residues from the cysteine to the phenylalanine. Of the read, only the CDR3 DNA is kept; its 45 bases are in frame from base 1. V loses 0 bases, J loses 7 bases, and the germline ends lie 15 bases apart. As encoded in the germline V gene, CDR1 is SGHAT while CDR2 is FQNNGV. After transplant, bone marrow was aspirated from the posterior iliac crest or from another site selected by the physician. Library preparation used the immunoSEQ multiplex PCR assay. Adaptive Biotechnologies carried out high-throughput TCR-beta CDR3 sequencing of genomic DNA for most patients. Per the original workflow: TCR sequencing data were retrieved from Adaptive's ImmunoSEQ software for roughly 17 patients, whereas a few other patients were processed with MiXCR and VDJtools. CDR3 nucleotide sequences shared between donor and recipient were removed because the origin of such sequences could not be assigned. To be classed as alloreactive, a clone needed at least 2-fold expansion over unstimulated cells and a minimum CFSE-low frequency of 0.002% (template counts) or 0.001% (read counts). Mappable clones were those detected in sequenced pre-transplant spleen, lymph node, or MLR CFSE-low populations of the donor or recipient. Cumulative frequency of alloreactive clones was calculated as a percentage of all sequences weighted by copy number. Not all clones reach the TCRdb copy of this immuneACCESS table, which keeps in-frame sequences only. Checked studies attribute under half of the gap to unresolved V genes and leave the rest unexplained. The V and J calls and clone size were taken over from that table, and D and trimming were inferred from the DNA. Across this sample there are around 71,000 clones, with roughly 92% seen only once. In total, the top ten clones hold about 6.7% of the sample.

The V gene is TRBV11-2 and the J gene is TRBJ2-5, with TRBD1 tentatively as D gene (5 bases match). The clonotype comes from a human patient who received an intestinal transplant, so some T cells may come from the graft donor. This specimen consisted of bone marrow, obtained 734 days after intestinal transplantation. For the CDR3, the sequence is CASSLEAGLQTTQYF. The sequenced DNA is TGTGCCAGCAGCTTAGAGGCAGGGTTGCAAACGACCCAGTACTTC.